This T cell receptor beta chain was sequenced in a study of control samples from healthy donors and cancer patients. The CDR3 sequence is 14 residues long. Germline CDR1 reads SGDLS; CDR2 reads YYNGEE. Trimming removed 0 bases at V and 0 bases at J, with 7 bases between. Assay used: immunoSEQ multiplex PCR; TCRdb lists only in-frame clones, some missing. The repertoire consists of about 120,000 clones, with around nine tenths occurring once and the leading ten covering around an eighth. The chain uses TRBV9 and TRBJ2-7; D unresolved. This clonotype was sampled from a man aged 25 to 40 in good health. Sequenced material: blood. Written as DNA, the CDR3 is TGTGCCAGCAGCGTAGTAGGGAACTCCTACGAGCAGTACTTC. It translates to CASSVVGNSYEQYF.